Listed here are 2 T cell receptor beta chains from one sample, sequenced in a study of blood T cell repertoires in COVID-19. The repertoire was sequenced with immunoSEQ multiplex PCR; TCRdb's copy has only in-frame clones and lacks some. The sample yields 290,000 or so clones, around nine tenths seen once. The sample consisted of PBMCs or T cells enriched from blood (not recorded which). The receptors derive from a woman aged 18-35 years who had recovered from COVID-19.

The chain combines TRBV25-1 with TRBJ1-5; no clear D. CDR1 and CDR2 (germline): MGHDK, SYGVNS. CDR3 length equals 10 residues. The ends were cut back, 4 bases at V and 15 bases at J, with 10 bases in the middle. The CDR3 is CASSASFRHF. The CDR3 DNA reads TGTGCCAGCAGTGCCTCTTTTAGGCATTTT. The full variable domain, with the rest looked up from reference TRBV25-1 and TRBJ1-5, is EADIYQTPRYLVIGTGKKITLECSQTMGHDKMYWYQQDPGMELHLIHYSYGVNSTEKGDLSSESTVSRIRTEHFPLTLESARPSHTSQYLCASSASFRHFGDGTRLSIL.

CDR3 in amino acids: CASSQDEGRPYEQYF. CDR3 in DNA: TGCGCCAGCAGCCAAGACGAGGGCAGACCCTACGAGCAGTACTTC. The rearrangement joins TRBV4-3 to TRBJ2-7; tentative D call: TRBD2 (5 bases). The V end lost 0 bases, the J end lost 2 bases, and 11 bases lay between the germline ends. Germline V gives CDR1 LGHNA, CDR2 YSLEER. This CDR3 is built from 15 residues.